These 18 T cell receptor beta chains share one sample of origin, sequenced in a study of technical replicates of blood from a few donors. Only in-frame clones appear in the TCRdb table, and some are missing; sequencing was by immunoSEQ multiplex PCR. The data hold around 83,000 clones, with more than 90% observed a single time. The specimen was T cells isolated from PBMCs. These receptors all come from a human donor in good health. Some clones in this sample may be carry-over from other donors' samples.

This chain connects TRBV14 to TRBJ2-7; 8 nucleotides match TRBD2. The germline CDR1 and CDR2 sequences are SGHDN and FVKESK. The CDR3 covers 15 residues. With 2 bases clipped from V and 1 base from J, the junction kept 4 bases outside the gene matches. CDR3 region: CASSQLLAASYEQYF. The CDR3 nucleotides are TGTGCCAGCAGCCAATTACTAGCGGCTTCCTACGAGCAGTACTTC. Combining the CDR3 with reference TRBV14 and TRBJ2-7 gives the whole variable domain EAGVTQFPSHSVIEKGQTVTLRCDPISGHDNLYWYRRVMGKEIKFLLHFVKESKQDESGMPNNRFLAERTGGTYSTLKVQPAELEDSGVYFCASSQLLAASYEQYFGPGTRLTVT.

In its sample, this clone was seen once. This chain uses TRBV5-4 with TRBJ1-1, with a weak D call TRBD1 (5 bases). The V and J ends lost 4 bases and 4 bases respectively, with 14 bases between them. The CDR3 runs 14 residues. The germline V gene has CDR1 SGHNT and CDR2 YYREEE (reference sequence). CDR3 loop: CASSIGAVSTEAFF. The CDR3 nucleotides are TGTGCCAGCAGCATTGGGGCGGTAAGCACTGAAGCTTTCTTT.

The chain combines TRBV19 with TRBJ1-2; D possibly corresponds to TRBD1 (5 bases). The CDR3 sequence is 13 residues long. Germline CDR1 and CDR2: LNHDA and SQIVND (reference sequence). V lost 10 bases to trimming and J lost 4 bases, with 16 bases between them. The CDR3 here is CATSKGPGYGYTF. As DNA, the CDR3 is TGTGCCACCAGCAAGGGGCCCGGCTATGGCTACACCTTC.

This sequence joins TRBV10-2 and TRBJ2-7, with 8 bases lining up with TRBD2. This CDR3 comprises 14 residues. With 6 bases clipped from V and 4 bases from J, the junction kept 8 bases outside the gene matches. Looked up from germline, CDR1 is WSHSY and CDR2 is SAAADI. CDR3 loop: CASRPEREYYEQYF. The DNA of the CDR3 is TGCGCCAGCAGACCTGAGCGGGAGTATTACGAGCAGTACTTC.

The rearrangement joins TRBV2 to TRBJ2-1; 9 bases line up with TRBD2. Trimming took 6 bases from V and 9 from J; bases not matched to a gene: 9. This CDR3 is built from 14 residues. Germline values: CDR1 SNHLY, CDR2 FYNNEI. CDR3 residues: CASSGGRAGGEQFF. The CDR3 DNA follows: TGTGCCAGCAGCGGCGGGAGGGCGGGTGGTGAGCAGTTCTTC.

The J gene is TRBJ2-1, the V gene TRBV11-3; D is ambiguous. The CDR3 totals 13 residues. Deletions cut 5 bases from V and 3 bases from J, with 8 bases between. CDR1 is SGHNT and CDR2 is YENEEA in the germline V gene. CDR3 residues: CASSPLNYNEQFF. The CDR3 coding sequence is TGTGCCAGCAGCCCTTTAAACTACAATGAGCAGTTCTTC.

This clone was observed a single time. The chain employs TRBV5-1 and TRBJ2-1; D may be TRBD1 (6 bases). The CDR3 is 13 residues long. Trimming cost V 4 bases and J 5 bases, with 10 bases left between them. Germline V CDR1 and CDR2: SGHRS, YFSETQ. The CDR3 nucleotides are TGCGCCAGCAGCCAAGGACAGAACAATGAGCAGTTCTTC. Protein product: CASSQGQNNEQFF. The full variable domain, rest sourced from reference TRBV5-1 and TRBJ2-1, is KAGVTQTPRYLIKTRGQQVTLSCSPISGHRSVSWYQQTPGQGLQFLFEYFSETQRNKGNFPGRFSGRQFSNSRSEMNVSTLELGDSALYLCASSQGQNNEQFFGPGTRLTVL.

The table lists this clone with a count of one. V gene TRBV5-6 combines with J gene TRBJ2-5; a possible D gene is TRBD1 (5 bases). Trimming took off 1 base at V and 2 bases at J, with 9 bases between the two ends. Per the germline V gene, CDR1 is SGHDT and CDR2 is YYEEEE. The CDR3 totals 14 residues. CDR3: CASSLTGVQETQYF. The CDR3 DNA is TGTGCCAGCAGCTTGACAGGCGTTCAAGAGACCCAGTACTTC.

The chain employs TRBV15 and TRBJ2-5, with 8 bases aligning to TRBD1. V was pared by 4 bases and J by 4 bases, with 8 bases of the junction left unmatched. The CDR3 is 15 amino acids. The germline CDR1 and CDR2 sequences are LNHNV and YYDKDF (reference sequence). CDR3 in DNA: TGTGCCACCAGCATCCTCAGGGGGCTGATAGAGACCCAGTACTTC. This encodes CATSILRGLIETQYF.

The sample holds a few counts of this clone. The gene calls are TRBV7-9 and TRBJ1-1; TRBD1 might be the D (5 bases). V lost 3 bases, J lost 0 bases, and 11 bases lay in between. There are 15 residues in the CDR3. CDR1 and CDR2 from the germline V gene are SEHNR and FQNEAQ (reference sequence). The DNA for the CDR3 is TGTGCCAGCAGCTTTCCAGGGAACTTGAACACTGAAGCTTTCTTT. Translating gives CASSFPGNLNTEAFF.

The V and J genes are TRBV19 and TRBJ2-2, with 7 bases lining up with TRBD1. There are 15 residues in the CDR3. V dropped 3 bases and J dropped 7; count of bases not matched to a gene: 8. The V gene's germline CDR1 is LNHDA and CDR2 SQIVND (reference sequence). As DNA, the CDR3 is TGTGCCAGTAGTATGCTGACAGGGATAGGCGGGGAGCTGTTTTTT. It yields the protein CASSMLTGIGGELFF. The complete variable domain, with remaining parts taken from reference TRBV19 and TRBJ2-2, reads DGGITQSPKYLFRKEGQNVTLSCEQNLNHDAMYWYRQDPGQGLRLIYYSQIVNDFQKGDIAEGYSVSREKKESFPLTVTSAQKNPTAFYLCASSMLTGIGGELFFGEGSRLTVL.

This rearrangement joins TRBV9 to TRBJ2-1; 9 bases match TRBD2. Germline CDR1 reads SGDLS; CDR2 reads YYNGEE. The CDR3 runs 17 residues. J was trimmed by 2 bases and V by 4 bases; bases with no gene match: 10. CDR3 loop: CASSLRLTSGTYNEQFF. CDR3 DNA: TGTGCCAGCAGCCTACGCCTGACTAGCGGTACCTACAATGAGCAGTTCTTC.

This clone was detected only once. J is TRBJ2-5 and V is TRBV10-3; maybe TRBD2 (5 bases). CDR1 and CDR2 from the germline V gene are ENHRY and SYGVKD. The CDR3 has 15 amino acids. The V gene lost 0 bases and the J gene lost 3 bases, with 11 bases spanning the gap. DNA of the CDR3: TGTGCCATCAGTGAGTCGGGGTGGGGAGAAGAGACCCAGTACTTC. Its translation is CAISESGWGEETQYF.

This rearrangement joins TRBV5-4 to TRBJ1-2, with a weak D call TRBD1 (6 bases). The CDR3 length is 13 residues. Germline CDR1 SGHNT, CDR2 YYREEE (reference sequence). Trimming shortened V by 2 bases and J by 8 bases, and 13 bases separated the two germline ends. CDR3 loop: CASSFRQAQGYTF. The DNA of the CDR3 is TGTGCCAGCAGCTTCCGACAGGCCCAGGGCTACACCTTC.

This clone was counted once. The chain is built from TRBV2 and TRBJ1-1; D remains ambiguous. Trimming took off 8 bases at V and 0 bases at J, with 10 bases between the two ends. This CDR3 has 13 residues. The V gene's germline CDR1 is SNHLY and CDR2 FYNNEI. CDR3 nucleotides: TGTGCCAGCTTTGAAACTATGAACACTGAAGCTTTCTTT. Its translation: CASFETMNTEAFF.

CDR3 nucleotides: TGCAGCGTTGAAGAGGGACAGGGGGCCTACGAGCAGTACTTC. It translates to CSVEEGQGAYEQYF. The chain carries TRBV29-1 and TRBJ2-7, with 11 bases matching TRBD1. V lost 0 bases, J lost 2 bases, and 0 bases stayed unmatched. This CDR3 spans 14 amino acids. In germline, CDR1 is SQVTM, CDR2 ANQGSEA.

J is TRBJ2-3 and V is TRBV28; TRBD2 agrees at 7 bases. CDR1 is MDHEN and CDR2 is SYDVKM in the germline V gene. The CDR3 sequence is 15 residues long. After removal of 4 bases from V and 4 bases from J, the junction contained 8 bases not matched to a gene. CDR3 nucleotides: TGTGCCAGCAGTTGGATAGCGGGTGGGGCAGATACGCAGTATTTT. It is translated as CASSWIAGGADTQYF.

This clone was seen once. The chain is built from TRBV30 and TRBJ2-7; 13 nucleotides match TRBD2. V shed 4 bases, J shed 4 bases, and the junction held 1 base outside the gene matches. CDR1 and CDR2 from the germline V gene are GTSNPN and SVGIG (reference sequence). The CDR3 has 13 amino acids. CDR3: CAWILAGGYEQYF. The CDR3 region has the DNA TGTGCCTGGATACTAGCGGGAGGGTACGAGCAGTACTTC.